These T cell receptor beta chains were read from a single sample in a study of HIV-infected children after antiretroviral therapy interruption. Using its own MiXCR run on the 3' RACE reads, TCRdb lists one record per CDR3 protein. In the table there are 14,000 to 15,000 distinct CDR3 sequences, approximately 3.6% of which are singletons. The sample here was CD45RO+ CD8+ T cells from PBMCs, pooled from several time points, taken from a donor given antiretroviral therapy, either interrupted or continuous. The receptors were sampled from a pool of human donors with HIV. Each CDR3 is given with its conserved first and last residue. The D gene is left open where the match is weak.

d_call | j_call | v_call | cdr3_aa
. | TRBJ2-7 | TRBV7-3 | CASSKEGSYEQYF
TRBD2 | TRBJ2-1 | TRBV6-2/TRBV6-3 | CASSYTPGTSGLYNEQFF
. | TRBJ1-1 | TRBV7-3 | CASSLNGGGGTEAFF
. | TRBJ1-5 | TRBV10-2 | CASGWGSGNQPQHF
. | TRBJ2-2 | TRBV7-8 | CASSPTGDYGELFF
. | TRBJ1-1 | TRBV10-3 | CAISESTAARNTEAFF
. | TRBJ2-7 | TRBV6-6 | CASSWGKRPSYEQYF
. | TRBJ1-2 | TRBV6-5 | CASTHGLADYGYTF
TRBD1 | TRBJ2-3 | TRBV14 | CASREGQGAPDTQYF
. | TRBJ1-2 | TRBV3-1 | CASSQARYGYTF
TRBD2 | TRBJ2-1 | TRBV20-1 | CSATLLAGDYNEQFF
TRBD2 | TRBJ2-1 | TRBV6-5 | CASSPTSGVYNEQFF
. | TRBJ2-1 | TRBV18 | CASSPVGYSYNEQFF
. | TRBJ2-2 | TRBV5-1 | CASSPLVGELFF
. | TRBJ2-7 | TRBV7-9 | CASTGTAGLSSYEQYF
. | TRBJ2-6 | TRBV12-3/TRBV12-4 | CASSPRGARFPLLNVLTF
. | TRBJ1-1 | TRBV30 | CAWSVGPNGAFF
TRBD2 | TRBJ2-7 | TRBV4-1 | CASSQESSGGSYEQYF
TRBD2 | TRBJ2-7 | TRBV20-1 | CSARDHPSGARGEQYF
. | TRBJ1-2 | TRBV7-2 | CASSSWTAYAYTF
. | TRBJ2-2 | TRBV11-3 | CASSRNTGELFF
. | TRBJ2-5 | TRBV6-6 | CASSYGITAVMETQYF
TRBD1 | TRBJ1-2 | TRBV6-5 | CASSYTGESSYGYTF
. | TRBJ2-2 | TRBV6-2/TRBV6-3 | CASSYSSGPGELFF
. | TRBJ2-1 | TRBV3-1 | CASSQHFIGPADNEQFF